One and the same sample provided the 20 T cell receptor beta chains below, sequenced in a study of CD8 T cells in Susac syndrome. A quantity of about 0.45 to 1 ug RNA underwent reverse transcription using random hexamers. From the immunoSEQ multiplex PCR reads, TCRdb called clonotypes with MiXCR, one entry per CDR3 protein. The data contain roughly 120,000 distinct CDR3 sequences, roughly 94% of them singletons. The sequencing input was CD4+ T cells from PBMCs. These receptor sequences come from a human donor with multiple sclerosis.

The genes are TRBV18 and TRBJ1-1; D remains ambiguous. This CDR3 is built from 13 residues. V lost 6 bases and J 1 base, leaving 9 bases between the germline ends. Germline V gene lookup returns CDR1 KGHSH and CDR2 LQKENI. CDR3: CASSYGWNTEAFF. Written as DNA, the CDR3 is TGTGCCAGCTCCTATGGATGGAACACTGAAGCTTTCTTT.

The rearrangement links TRBV9 to TRBJ2-7; 9 bases are shared with TRBD1. The germline V gene encodes CDR1 SGDLS and CDR2 YYNGEE. CDR3 length: 13 residues. V lost 3 bases and J lost 7; bases outside the gene matches: 5. The DNA of the CDR3 is TGTGCCAGCAGCGGGGACAGGGAAGGGGAGCAGTACTTC. Its translation is CASSGDREGEQYF.

The chain is built from TRBV7-8 and TRBJ1-1, with 8 bases that match TRBD1. Germline CDR1 SGHVS, CDR2 FQNEAQ. The CDR3 is 13 amino acids. Trimming at V came to 6 bases and at J to 3 bases, leaving 3 bases not matched to a gene. This CDR3 reads CASRLQGDTEAFF. The DNA for the CDR3 is TGTGCCAGCAGGTTACAGGGGGACACTGAAGCTTTCTTT.

The chain is built from TRBV11-2 and TRBJ1-4; possibly TRBD1 for D (6 bases). Per germline, CDR1 SGHAT and CDR2 FQNNGV. This CDR3 spans 13 amino acids. The germline V and J ends were trimmed by 6 bases and 5 bases, with 10 bases remaining between them. The CDR3 is CASSGTSNEKLFF. The CDR3 bases are TGTGCCAGCAGTGGGACATCGAATGAAAAACTGTTTTTT.

V gene TRBV29-1 combines with J gene TRBJ2-7, with D possibly being TRBD2 (6 bases). The CDR3 totals 10 residues. V was pared by 4 bases and J by 5 bases, with 6 bases between. CDR1 and CDR2 (germline): SQVTM, ANQGSEA. CDR3 sequence (DNA): TGCAGCGTTGGGGAGGACGAGCAGTACTTC. It codes for CSVGEDEQYF.

This rearrangement joins TRBV27 to TRBJ2-3, with 8 bases matching TRBD2. The trim removed 6 bases at V and 4 bases at J, leaving 6 bases unmatched. Germline V gene data show CDR1 as MNHEY and CDR2 as SMNVEV (reference sequence). The CDR3 extends over 14 amino acids. CDR3 sequence (DNA): TGTGCCAGCAGCCCGGGAGGGATCCCAGATACGCAGTATTTT. Residues: CASSPGGIPDTQYF.

This clonotype was counted once. The J gene is TRBJ2-7, the V gene TRBV19, with D maybe TRBD2 (6 bases). Trimming removed 3 bases at V and 2 bases at J, with 14 bases between. Per germline, CDR1 LNHDA and CDR2 SQIVND (reference sequence). CDR3 size: 15 residues. CDR3 sequence: CASSIDGTSTYEQYF. CDR3 DNA: TGTGCCAGTAGTATCGATGGGACTTCAACCTACGAGCAGTACTTC.

The rearrangement links TRBV7-2 to TRBJ2-3; TRBD2 aligns across 8 bases. This CDR3 has 15 amino acids. Germline loops: CDR1 SGHTA, CDR2 FQGNSA. V shed 8 bases, J shed 4 bases, and the junction held 11 bases outside the gene matches. The CDR3 DNA is TGTGCCAGCGGGCCCGGGGTAGCGGGACCAGATACGCAGTATTTT. It translates to CASGPGVAGPDTQYF.

This clonotype was found a few times. The V and J genes are TRBV30 and TRBJ1-3; D is undetermined. This CDR3 region has 10 residues. The germline V gene has CDR1 GTSNPN and CDR2 SVGIG (reference sequence). With 1 base removed from V and 6 bases from J, the gap between germline ends came to 1 base. CDR3 nucleotides: TGTGCCTGGAGTGAAAACACCATATATTTT. This codes for CAWSENTIYF.

The J gene is TRBJ1-4, the V gene TRBV30; a possible D gene is TRBD1 (5 bases). Germline lookup yields CDR1 GTSNPN and CDR2 SVGIG (reference sequence). The CDR3 has 15 amino acids. V gave up 2 bases and J gave up 0 bases, with 10 bases separating them. The CDR3 loop reads CAWSLKGTTNEKLFF. CDR3 bases: TGTGCCTGGAGTCTTAAGGGGACAACTAATGAAAAACTGTTTTTT.

The genes are TRBV27 and TRBJ1-5; TRBD1 agrees at 7 bases. V lost 2 bases to trimming and J lost 0 bases; unmatched junction nucleotides: 7. The CDR3 consists of 17 residues. The germline V gene encodes CDR1 MNHEY and CDR2 SMNVEV (reference sequence). The CDR3: CASSLGGTAHSNQPQHF. DNA for the CDR3: TGTGCCAGCAGTTTAGGAGGGACAGCCCATAGCAATCAGCCCCAGCATTTT.

The chain is built from TRBV6-2 or TRBV6-3 and TRBJ1-2, with 8 bases that match TRBD1. The CDR3 has 15 residues. Germline V gene lookup returns CDR1 MNHEY and CDR2 SVGEGT. V trimming: 4 bases; J trimming: 7 bases; junction bases outside the gene matches: 11. The CDR3 reads CASSSYSDREAGYTF. CDR3 coding DNA: TGTGCCAGCAGTTCATACTCGGACAGGGAGGCTGGCTACACCTTC.

The V and J genes are TRBV28 and TRBJ1-2; D is perhaps TRBD1 (6 bases). Germline loops: CDR1 MDHEN, CDR2 SYDVKM. The CDR3 covers 12 residues. V lost 8 bases to trimming and J lost 8 bases, with 15 bases between them. CDR3 in DNA: TGTGCCAGCGAACAAGGAGGGGGAGGCTACACCTTC. Amino acid sequence: CASEQGGGGYTF.

This chain connects TRBV7-2 to TRBJ1-1; tentative D call: TRBD1 (6 bases). Germline CDR1 reads SGHTA; CDR2 reads FQGNSA. There are 13 residues in the CDR3. V lost 3 bases, J lost 8 bases, and 13 bases lay in between. The CDR3 here is CASSLGEDREAFF. The CDR3 DNA sequence: TGTGCCAGCAGCTTGGGGGAGGACAGAGAAGCTTTCTTT.

The V call is TRBV6-2 or TRBV6-3, the J call TRBJ2-1, with TRBD2 identical over 9 bases. CDR1 is MNHEY, CDR2 SVGEGT, per germline. The CDR3 totals 17 residues. V lost 2 bases and J lost 5; bases outside the gene matches: 10. CDR3 DNA sequence: TGTGCCAGCAGTTACCCTCCCTGGGGGACTAGCAACAATGAGCAGTTCTTC. Protein product: CASSYPPWGTSNNEQFF.

CDR3 DNA sequence: TGTGCCAGCAGCTTGGACCAGGGGAGGGAGACCCAGTACTTC. Its protein product is CASSLDQGRETQYF. The chain uses TRBV5-4 and TRBJ2-5; TRBD1 or TRBD2 may be the D gene (6 bases each). CDR3 length equals 14 residues. Trimming cost V 0 bases and J 5 bases, with 11 bases left between them. The germline V gene has CDR1 SGHNT and CDR2 YYREEE (reference sequence).

This clonotype came up once. V and J are TRBV7-2 and TRBJ2-7, with 7 bases matching TRBD1. Germline V lookup: CDR1 SGHTA, CDR2 FQGNSA. CDR3 length: 14 amino acids. J lost 0 bases, V lost 8 bases, and 7 bases had no gene match. The CDR3 is CASGRDSASYEQYF. The CDR3 nucleotides are TGTGCCAGCGGCCGGGACAGTGCCTCCTACGAGCAGTACTTC.

The chain links TRBV12-3 or TRBV12-4 to TRBJ2-7; 8 nucleotides match TRBD1. The ends lost 5 bases at V and 0 bases at J; junction bases unmatched: 6. This CDR3 spans 15 amino acids. The CDR3 nucleotides read TGTGCCAGCAGTCGACAGGGGTACATCTCCTACGAGCAGTACTTC. Protein: CASSRQGYISYEQYF.

The V and J genes are TRBV3-1 and TRBJ2-5; 7 bases are shared with TRBD1. The trim removed 4 bases at V and 4 bases at J, leaving 9 bases unmatched. CDR3 length: 15 amino acids. Germline V gene sequence: CDR1 LGHDT, CDR2 YNNKEL (reference sequence). DNA for the CDR3: TGTGCCAGCAGCCCACCGGGACAGAGCGGAGAGACCCAGTACTTC. It translates to CASSPPGQSGETQYF.

This chain connects TRBV2 to TRBJ1-6; 8 bases fit TRBD1. J was trimmed by 10 bases and V by 4 bases; bases with no gene match: 6. CDR3 length: 14 amino acids. Germline CDR1 SNHLY, CDR2 FYNNEI. This CDR3 is CASSVGQGGSPLHF. In DNA form, the CDR3 reads TGTGCCAGCAGTGTCGGACAGGGCGGATCACCCCTCCACTTT.